This TCR beta chain derives from a study of T cell repertoires in cytomegalovirus infection. Germline V lookup: CDR1 ENHRY, CDR2 SYGVKD. V was cut by 0 bases and J by 2 bases, with 10 bases left in between. CDR3 length: 15 residues. In this sample, this clonotype turned up a few times. Its specificity is not known. Broader study findings: CMV-specific TCR beta clonotypes restricted by HLA-C were the ones dominating the ex vivo response.

TCRdb redid the calling of the reads with MiXCR, one entry per CDR3 protein. The sample comprises 150,000 to 200,000 distinct CDR3 sequences, less than 9.5% of which are singletons, and about 4.6% rests with the top ten. V is TRBV10-3 and J is TRBJ2-5, with D perhaps matching TRBD2 (5 bases). The source is a human donor in good health (CMV status not recorded). Some clones in this sample may be carry-over from other donors' samples. The material sequenced was PBMCs. CDR3 in amino acids: CAISESGRRQETQYF. The CDR3 DNA follows: TGTGCCATCAGTGAGTCCGGTAGGAGGCAAGAGACCCAGTACTTC.